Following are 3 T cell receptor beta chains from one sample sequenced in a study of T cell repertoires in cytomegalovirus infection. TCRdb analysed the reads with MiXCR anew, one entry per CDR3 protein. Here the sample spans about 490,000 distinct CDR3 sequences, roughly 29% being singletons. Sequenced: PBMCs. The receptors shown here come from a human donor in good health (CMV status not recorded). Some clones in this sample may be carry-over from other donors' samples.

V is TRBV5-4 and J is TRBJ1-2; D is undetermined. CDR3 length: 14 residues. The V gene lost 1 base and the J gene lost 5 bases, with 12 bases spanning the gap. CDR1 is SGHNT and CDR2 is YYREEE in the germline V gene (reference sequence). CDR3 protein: CASSLNTGSYGYTF. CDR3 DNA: TGTGCCAGCAGCTTGAATACTGGCAGTTATGGCTACACCTTC.

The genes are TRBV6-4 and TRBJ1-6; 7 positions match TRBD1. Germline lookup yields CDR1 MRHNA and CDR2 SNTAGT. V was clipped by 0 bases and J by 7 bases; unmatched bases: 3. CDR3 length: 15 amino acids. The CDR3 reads CASSDSGTANSPLHF. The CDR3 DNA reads TGTGCCAGCAGTGACTCCGGGACAGCGAATTCACCCCTCCACTTT.

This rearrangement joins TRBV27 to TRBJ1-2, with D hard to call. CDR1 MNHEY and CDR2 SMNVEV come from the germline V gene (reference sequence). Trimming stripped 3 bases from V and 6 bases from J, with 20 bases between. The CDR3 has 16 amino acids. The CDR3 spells CASSLSPSALRDGYTF. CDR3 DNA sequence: TGTGCCAGCAGTTTGAGCCCCTCGGCTCTTAGGGATGGCTACACCTTC.